These T cell receptor beta chains were read from a single sample in a study of T cell repertoires in cytomegalovirus infection. TCRdb ran MiXCR on the reads and lists one entry per CDR3 protein. The sample holds around 69,000 distinct CDR3 sequences, about 26% seen once. These receptors' targets are unknown. The starting material was CD8+ T cells from cultured PBMCs, obtained from culture after CMV antigen stimulation. The origin of the receptors is a human donor in good health (CMV status not recorded). Some clones in this sample may be carry-over from other donors' samples. Each CDR3 is given with its conserved first and last residue. The order of the fields is clone size, V gene, J gene, D gene, CDR3 DNA, CDR3 protein. D genes are given only for firm matches. Clone size is stated in some rows and not others, as once, few, many or a class when expanded.

>NA|TRBV11-2|TRBJ2-3|TRBD2
TGTGCCAGCAGCTTAGAGGGACTAGCGGGCTCCACAGATACGCAGTATTTT
CASSLEGLAGSTDTQYF
>NA|TRBV11-2|TRBJ2-3|NA
TGTGCCAGCGGGCTGGGGAATACGCAGTATTTT
CASGLGNTQYF
>NA|TRBV27|TRBJ2-7|TRBD2
TGTGCCAGCAGTCCCTATAGCGGGGGTGCATACGAGCAGTACTTC
CASSPYSGGAYEQYF
>many|TRBV2|TRBJ2-1|TRBD2
TGTGCCAGCAGGCTTCCGGGAGGGAACTACAATGAGCAGTTCTTC
CASRLPGGNYNEQFF
>many|TRBV20-1|TRBJ2-3|TRBD2
TGCAGTGCTAGAGATGGAGGCGGGGGGCGGGCTACGCAGTATTTT
CSARDGGGGRATQYF
>many|TRBV6-1|TRBJ2-7|NA
TGTGCCAGCATTATTGTGGATTCCAACGAGCAGTACTTC
CASIIVDSNEQYF
>NA|TRBV7-6|TRBJ1-1|NA
TGTGCCAGCAGCTTTTTCCGGGAACGGGGCACTGAAGCTTTCTTT
CASSFFRERGTEAFF
>many|TRBV7-3|TRBJ2-2|TRBD1
TGTGCCAGCAGCTCGGTTGACAGGGCTAACACCGGGGAGCTGTTTTTT
CASSSVDRANTGELFF
>many|TRBV2|TRBJ1-2|NA
TGTGCCAGCAGCGACCTTCGTGGACACCCGAACACCTTC
CASSDLRGHPNTF
>NA|TRBV9|TRBJ2-7|NA
TGTGCCAGCAGCGCAACAGGATCGCTAAGCCACGAGCAGTACTTC
CASSATGSLSHEQYF
>many|TRBV12-3/TRBV12-4|TRBJ2-1|NA
TGTGCCAGCGCTTTTAGGGGGGGTAATAATGAGCAGTTCTTC
CASAFRGGNNEQFF
>few|TRBV27|TRBJ2-7|TRBD1
TGTGCCAGCAGTTTATCGGGGACAGGGTTTGTCGAGCAGTACTTC
CASSLSGTGFVEQYF